These T cell receptor beta chains were read from a single sample in a study of molecular identifiers for immune sequencing clone quantification. TCRdb used MiXCR to reprocess the PCR reads, holding one entry per CDR3 protein. The data contain 60,000 to 65,000 distinct CDR3 sequences, around 20% of them seen just once; the ten biggest clones take up more than 1.4%. The sample taken for sequencing was naive CD8+ T cells from blood, with Jurkat cell RNA spiked in. Receptor source: a human donor in good health. Some libraries in this study had Jurkat cell RNA spiked in. Each CDR3 is given with its conserved first and last residue. A D gene is named only where the DNA matches it firmly. Clone size is not always given. Where it is, it says once, few, many or a class for expanded clones.

D: .
J: TRBJ2-3
V: TRBV12-3/TRBV12-4
size: .
CDR3: CASSLGRVTDTQYF
DNA: TGTGCCAGCAGTTTAGGAAGAGTTACAGATACGCAGTATTTT

D: TRBD2
J: TRBJ2-3
V: TRBV5-1
size: many
CDR3: CASSSAGFKLAASTDTQYF
DNA: TGCGCCAGCAGCTCGGCGGGCTTTAAACTAGCGGCTAGCACAGATACGCAGTATTTT

D: TRBD2
J: TRBJ2-7
V: TRBV11-2
size: .
CDR3: CASSSWTSGRSQAYEQYF
DNA: TGTGCCAGCAGCTCCTGGACTAGCGGGAGATCCCAAGCCTACGAGCAGTACTTC

D: TRBD2
J: TRBJ2-7
V: TRBV12-3/TRBV12-4
size: .
CDR3: CASSSEREGLYEQYF
DNA: TGTGCCAGCAGTTCCGAGCGGGAGGGCCTGTACGAGCAGTACTTC

D: .
J: TRBJ2-7
V: TRBV20-1
size: many
CDR3: CSAADYQSTYEQYF
DNA: TGCAGTGCTGCTGACTACCAGTCAACCTACGAGCAGTACTTC

D: TRBD2
J: TRBJ2-7
V: TRBV20-1
size: many
CDR3: CSARPSGNYEQYF
DNA: TGCAGTGCTAGGCCTAGCGGAAATTACGAGCAGTACTTC

D: .
J: TRBJ2-7
V: TRBV3-1
size: many
CDR3: CASSQTSSPYEQYF
DNA: TGTGCCAGCAGCCAGACTAGTAGCCCCTACGAGCAGTACTTC

D: .
J: TRBJ1-4
V: TRBV6-6
size: many
CDR3: CASSPIATNEKLFF
DNA: TGTGCCAGCAGTCCGATCGCAACTAATGAAAAACTGTTTTTT

D: .
J: TRBJ2-3
V: TRBV28
size: few
CDR3: CASSLARGTDTQYF
DNA: TGTGCCAGCAGTCTAGCTAGGGGCACAGATACGCAGTATTTT

D: .
J: TRBJ2-7
V: TRBV20-1
size: many
CDR3: CSARPGTSYEQYF
DNA: TGCAGTGCTAGGCCGGGTACCTCCTACGAGCAGTACTTC

D: TRBD2
J: TRBJ2-7
V: TRBV20-1
size: many
CDR3: CSARARLAGVTYEQYF
DNA: TGCAGTGCTAGAGCCAGACTAGCGGGCGTGACCTACGAGCAGTACTTC

D: TRBD2
J: TRBJ2-1
V: TRBV11-2
size: few
CDR3: CASSLVGGLAGFGEQFF
DNA: TGTGCCAGCAGCTTAGTTGGAGGACTAGCGGGTTTTGGTGAGCAGTTCTTC

D: .
J: TRBJ2-1
V: TRBV7-9
size: few
CDR3: CASSLANGAINEQFF
DNA: TGTGCCAGCAGCTTAGCTAATGGTGCAATCAATGAGCAGTTCTTC

D: .
J: TRBJ2-2
V: TRBV14
size: many
CDR3: CASSQDIGGQNTGELFF
DNA: TGTGCCAGCAGCCAAGACATCGGGGGACAGAACACCGGGGAGCTGTTTTTT

D: TRBD1
J: TRBJ2-1
V: TRBV6-5
size: many
CDR3: CASSWGQGTQSEQFF
DNA: TGTGCCAGCAGTTGGGGACAGGGGACCCAGAGTGAGCAGTTCTTC

D: .
J: TRBJ1-1
V: TRBV25-1
size: many
CDR3: CASSELNTEAFF
DNA: TGTGCCAGCAGTGAATTGAACACTGAAGCTTTCTTT

D: .
J: TRBJ2-2
V: TRBV7-9
size: .
CDR3: CASSPIWAGWELFF
DNA: TGTGCCAGCAGCCCCATATGGGCGGGCTGGGAGCTGTTTTTT

D: .
J: TRBJ2-3
V: TRBV24-1
size: many
CDR3: CATSRQGPTDTQYF
DNA: TGTGCCACCAGTCGGCAGGGCCCCACAGATACGCAGTATTTT

D: .
J: TRBJ1-1
V: TRBV6-6
size: many
CDR3: CASSYSPDGTEAFF
DNA: TGTGCCAGCAGTTACTCTCCAGACGGGACTGAAGCTTTCTTT

D: TRBD2
J: TRBJ2-3
V: TRBV11-3
size: many
CDR3: CASSSIQRDAEDTQYF
DNA: TGTGCCAGCAGCTCTATACAGCGGGACGCCGAAGATACGCAGTATTTT

D: .
J: TRBJ1-5
V: TRBV15
size: many
CDR3: CATSRGTYRNNQPQHF
DNA: TGTGCCACCAGCAGAGGAACGTACCGAAACAATCAGCCCCAGCATTTT

D: .
J: TRBJ2-5
V: TRBV7-2
size: many
CDR3: CASSLVPWDMAGTQYF
DNA: TGTGCCAGCAGCTTAGTGCCCTGGGACATGGCGGGGACCCAGTACTTC

D: TRBD2
J: TRBJ2-5
V: TRBV28
size: many
CDR3: CASSLEAGGQETQYF
DNA: TGTGCCAGCAGTTTAGAAGCGGGAGGGCAAGAGACCCAGTACTTC

D: TRBD1
J: TRBJ1-1
V: TRBV2
size: .
CDR3: CASGEGTANTEAFF
DNA: TGTGCCAGCGGTGAAGGGACAGCCAACACTGAAGCTTTCTTT

D: .
J: TRBJ1-1
V: TRBV11-2
size: many
CDR3: CASTPGAHTEAFF
DNA: TGTGCCAGCACCCCCGGGGCGCACACTGAAGCTTTCTTT

D: .
J: TRBJ2-7
V: TRBV13
size: .
CDR3: CASSKEGAASYEQYF
DNA: TGTGCCAGCAGCAAAGAAGGGGCAGCCTCCTACGAGCAGTACTTC

D: .
J: TRBJ2-7
V: TRBV7-2
size: many
CDR3: CASSSPGLVYEQYF
DNA: TGTGCCAGCAGCTCACCGGGACTCGTATACGAGCAGTACTTC

D: TRBD2
J: TRBJ2-1
V: TRBV27
size: many
CDR3: CASSGTSIRGEQFF
DNA: TGTGCCAGCAGCGGGACTAGCATTAGGGGTGAGCAGTTCTTC

D: .
J: TRBJ2-3
V: TRBV12-3/TRBV12-4
size: many
CDR3: CASRGIGLATDTQYF
DNA: TGTGCCAGCAGAGGTATAGGACTCGCCACAGATACGCAGTATTTT

D: .
J: TRBJ2-1
V: TRBV20-1
size: many
CDR3: CSASILLASDNEQFF
DNA: TGCAGTGCTAGCATCCTCCTAGCCTCCGACAATGAGCAGTTCTTC

D: TRBD2
J: TRBJ2-3
V: TRBV2
size: many
CDR3: CASSENFRTSVTDTQYF
DNA: TGTGCCAGCAGTGAAAATTTTCGGACTAGCGTTACAGATACGCAGTATTTT

D: .
J: TRBJ1-1
V: TRBV10-3
size: many
CDR3: CATIGDMNTEAFF
DNA: TGTGCCACCATAGGGGACATGAACACTGAAGCTTTCTTT

D: TRBD2
J: TRBJ2-1
V: TRBV29-1
size: few
CDR3: CSVEGLAFANEQFF
DNA: TGCAGCGTTGAGGGACTAGCTTTTGCCAATGAGCAGTTCTTC

D: TRBD2
J: TRBJ2-7
V: TRBV15
size: .
CDR3: CATSRQRLAASSYGQYF
DNA: TGTGCCACCAGCAGACAACGACTAGCGGCGAGCTCCTACGGGCAGTACTTC

D: TRBD1
J: TRBJ1-4
V: TRBV30
size: .
CDR3: CAWIEDRGFEKLVF
DNA: TGTGCCTGGATTGAGGACAGGGGTTTTGAAAAACTGGTTTTT

D: .
J: TRBJ2-7
V: TRBV27
size: few
CDR3: CASSLHTSIEQYF
DNA: TGTGCCAGCAGTTTACATACATCGATCGAGCAGTACTTC

D: TRBD1
J: TRBJ1-5
V: TRBV5-8
size: .
CDR3: CASSLTGVANQPQRF
DNA: TGTGCCAGCAGCTTGACAGGGGTTGCAAATCAGCCCCAGCGTTTT

D: .
J: TRBJ2-3
V: TRBV5-1
size: many
CDR3: CASSSPAPADTQYF
DNA: TGCGCCAGCAGCTCCCCTGCCCCCGCAGATACGCAGTATTTT

D: .
J: TRBJ2-7
V: TRBV6-6
size: many
CDR3: CASSYGRASYEQYF
DNA: TGTGCCAGCAGTTACGGGCGGGCCAGCTACGAGCAGTACTTC

D: TRBD2
J: TRBJ2-1
V: TRBV9
size: .
CDR3: CASSEAGEIYNEQFF
DNA: TGTGCCAGCAGCGAAGCGGGAGAGATCTACAATGAGCAGTTCTTC

D: TRBD2
J: TRBJ2-3
V: TRBV28
size: once
CDR3: CATWDGGSTVDTQYF
DNA: TGTGCCACTTGGGACGGGGGGAGTACGGTGGATACGCAGTATTTT

D: .
J: TRBJ2-6
V: TRBV11-2
size: many
CDR3: CASSLDRGSGANVLTF
DNA: TGTGCCAGCAGCTTAGATCGGGGATCAGGGGCCAACGTCCTGACTTTC

D: .
J: TRBJ2-6
V: TRBV7-9
size: many
CDR3: CASSSLFPGANVLTF
DNA: TGTGCCAGCAGCTCCCTTTTTCCTGGGGCCAACGTCCTGACTTTC

D: TRBD1
J: TRBJ1-4
V: TRBV20-1
size: many
CDR3: CSARATGIRWANEKLFF
DNA: TGCAGTGCTAGGGCGACAGGGATCCGTTGGGCTAATGAAAAACTGTTTTTT

D: TRBD2
J: TRBJ2-3
V: TRBV19
size: many
CDR3: CASSPLAGRDTQYF
DNA: TGTGCCAGTAGTCCACTAGCGGGACGAGATACGCAGTATTTT

D: TRBD2
J: TRBJ2-7
V: TRBV7-2
size: many
CDR3: CASSPTKGFWLAGADYEQYF
DNA: TGTGCCAGCAGCCCCACAAAAGGATTCTGGCTAGCGGGAGCTGACTACGAGCAGTACTTC

D: .
J: TRBJ2-1
V: TRBV11-3
size: many
CDR3: CASSSPPGTEQFF
DNA: TGTGCCAGCAGCTCCCCTCCAGGGACGGAGCAGTTCTTC

D: TRBD2
J: TRBJ2-7
V: TRBV28
size: .
CDR3: CASSLHPGTSEYEQYF
DNA: TGTGCCAGCAGTTTACACCCCGGGACTAGCGAGTACGAGCAGTACTTC

D: .
J: TRBJ1-1
V: TRBV9
size: many
CDR3: CASSVLLNTEAFF
DNA: TGTGCCAGCAGCGTACTTTTGAACACTGAAGCTTTCTTT

D: .
J: TRBJ2-2
V: TRBV6-1
size: many
CDR3: CASSDVSGGYTGELFF
DNA: TGTGCCAGCAGTGACGTGTCCGGCGGTTACACCGGGGAGCTGTTTTTT

D: TRBD2
J: TRBJ2-3
V: TRBV5-1
size: many
CDR3: CASSFLAGRTDTQYF
DNA: TGCGCCAGCAGCTTCCTAGCGGGCCGCACAGATACGCAGTATTTT

D: .
J: TRBJ1-4
V: TRBV28
size: .
CDR3: CASSYSTATNEKLFF
DNA: TGTGCCAGCAGTTACAGCACCGCAACTAATGAAAAACTGTTTTTT

D: TRBD2
J: TRBJ2-7
V: TRBV29-1
size: many
CDR3: CSTGLAGVGEQYF
DNA: TGCAGCACCGGACTAGCGGGAGTGGGGGAGCAGTACTTC

D: .
J: TRBJ1-1
V: TRBV5-1
size: few
CDR3: CASSSNTGWYTEAFF
DNA: TGCGCCAGCAGCTCGAACACGGGGTGGTACACTGAAGCTTTCTTT

D: TRBD2
J: TRBJ2-1
V: TRBV18
size: many
CDR3: CASSQTSGPPYNEQFF
DNA: TGTGCCAGCTCTCAAACTAGCGGGCCCCCCTACAATGAGCAGTTCTTC

D: TRBD1
J: TRBJ1-1
V: TRBV15
size: many
CDR3: CATSKLTGRSTEAFF
DNA: TGTGCCACCAGCAAGCTGACAGGGAGGAGCACTGAAGCTTTCTTT

D: .
J: TRBJ2-2
V: TRBV29-1
size: many
CDR3: CSASDRRNTGELFF
DNA: TGCAGCGCATCAGACAGGAGGAACACCGGGGAGCTGTTTTTT